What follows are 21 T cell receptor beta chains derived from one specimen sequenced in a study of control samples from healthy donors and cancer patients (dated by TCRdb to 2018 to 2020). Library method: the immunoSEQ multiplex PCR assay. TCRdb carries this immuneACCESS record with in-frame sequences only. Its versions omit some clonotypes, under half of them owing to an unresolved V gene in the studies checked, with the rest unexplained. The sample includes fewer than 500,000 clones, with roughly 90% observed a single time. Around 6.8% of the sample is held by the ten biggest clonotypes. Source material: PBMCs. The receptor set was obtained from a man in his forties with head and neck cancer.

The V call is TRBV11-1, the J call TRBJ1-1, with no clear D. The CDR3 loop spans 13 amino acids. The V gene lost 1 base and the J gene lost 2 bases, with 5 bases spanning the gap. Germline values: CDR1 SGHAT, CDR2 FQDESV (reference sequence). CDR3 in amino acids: CASSLGPNTEAFF. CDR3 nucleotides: TGTGCCAGCAGCTTAGGGCCAAACACTGAAGCTTTCTTT.

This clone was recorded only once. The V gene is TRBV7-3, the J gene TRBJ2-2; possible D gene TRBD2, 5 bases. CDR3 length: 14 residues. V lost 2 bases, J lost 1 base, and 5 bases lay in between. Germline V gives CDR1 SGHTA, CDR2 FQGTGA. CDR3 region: CASSLGGNTGELFF. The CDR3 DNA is TGTGCCAGCAGCTTAGGAGGGAACACCGGGGAGCTGTTTTTT.

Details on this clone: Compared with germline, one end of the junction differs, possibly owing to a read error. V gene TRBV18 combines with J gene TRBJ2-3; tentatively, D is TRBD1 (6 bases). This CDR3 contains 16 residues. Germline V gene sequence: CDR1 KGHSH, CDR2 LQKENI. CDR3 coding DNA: TGTGCCAGCTCCCCACGTACACAGGGTAACACAGATACGCAGTATTTT. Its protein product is CASSPRTQGNTDTQYF.

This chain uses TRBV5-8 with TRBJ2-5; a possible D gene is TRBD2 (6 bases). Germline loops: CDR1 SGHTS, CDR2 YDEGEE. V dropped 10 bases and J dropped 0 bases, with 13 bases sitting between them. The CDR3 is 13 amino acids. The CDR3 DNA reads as TGTGCCGGAGCCCGGGGGTACCAAGAGACCCAGTACTTC. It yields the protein CAGARGYQETQYF.

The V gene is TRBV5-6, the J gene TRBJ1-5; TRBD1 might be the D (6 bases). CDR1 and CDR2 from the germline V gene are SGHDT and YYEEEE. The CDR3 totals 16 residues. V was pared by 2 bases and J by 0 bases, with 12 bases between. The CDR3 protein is CASSFGQPNSNQPQHF. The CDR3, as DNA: TGTGCCAGCAGCTTCGGACAGCCGAATAGCAATCAGCCCCAGCATTTT.

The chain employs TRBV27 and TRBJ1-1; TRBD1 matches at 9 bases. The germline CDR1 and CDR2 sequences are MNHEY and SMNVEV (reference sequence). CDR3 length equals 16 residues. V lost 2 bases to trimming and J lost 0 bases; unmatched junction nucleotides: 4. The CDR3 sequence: CASSLGGQGMNTEAFF. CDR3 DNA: TGTGCCAGCAGTTTAGGGGGACAGGGAATGAACACTGAAGCTTTCTTT.

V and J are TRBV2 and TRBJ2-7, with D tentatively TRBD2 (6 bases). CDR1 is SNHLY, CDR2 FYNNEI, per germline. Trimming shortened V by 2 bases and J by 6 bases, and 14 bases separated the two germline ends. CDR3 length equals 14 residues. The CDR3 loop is CASSEPVGGGEQYF. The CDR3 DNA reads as TGTGCCAGCAGTGAACCCGTGGGGGGAGGCGAGCAGTACTTC.

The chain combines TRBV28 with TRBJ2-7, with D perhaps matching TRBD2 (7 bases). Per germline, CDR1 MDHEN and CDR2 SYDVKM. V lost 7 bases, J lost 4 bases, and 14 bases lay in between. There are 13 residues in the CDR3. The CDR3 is CASKGGRGYEQYF. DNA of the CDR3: TGTGCCAGCAAGGGGGGGCGCGGTTACGAGCAGTACTTC.

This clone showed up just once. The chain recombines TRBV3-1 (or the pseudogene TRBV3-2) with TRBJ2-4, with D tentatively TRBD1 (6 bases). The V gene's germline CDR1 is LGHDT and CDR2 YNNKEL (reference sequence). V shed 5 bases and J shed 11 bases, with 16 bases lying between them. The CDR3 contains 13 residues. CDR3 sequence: CASSFRTDGVQYF. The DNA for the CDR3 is TGTGCCAGCAGCTTTAGGACAGATGGGGTTCAGTACTTC.

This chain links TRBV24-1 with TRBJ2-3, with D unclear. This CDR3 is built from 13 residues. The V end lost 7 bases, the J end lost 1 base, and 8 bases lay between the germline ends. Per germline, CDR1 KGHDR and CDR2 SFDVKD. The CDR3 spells CATSDGGTDTQYF. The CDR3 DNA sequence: TGTGCCACCAGCGATGGGGGCACAGATACGCAGTATTTT.

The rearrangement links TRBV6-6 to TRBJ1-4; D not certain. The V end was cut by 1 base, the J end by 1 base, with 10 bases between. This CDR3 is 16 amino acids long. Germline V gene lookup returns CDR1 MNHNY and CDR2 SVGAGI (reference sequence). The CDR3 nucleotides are TGTGCCAGCAGTTACTTTCTGGACGGAACTAATGAAAAACTGTTTTTT. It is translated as CASSYFLDGTNEKLFF.

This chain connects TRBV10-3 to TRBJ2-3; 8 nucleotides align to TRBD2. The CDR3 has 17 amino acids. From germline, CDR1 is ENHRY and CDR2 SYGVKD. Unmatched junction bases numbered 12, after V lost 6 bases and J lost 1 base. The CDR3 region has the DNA TGTGCCATCAGGTCCCGGGGGGGTTTTTTAGGCACAGATACGCAGTATTTT. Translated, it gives CAIRSRGGFLGTDTQYF.

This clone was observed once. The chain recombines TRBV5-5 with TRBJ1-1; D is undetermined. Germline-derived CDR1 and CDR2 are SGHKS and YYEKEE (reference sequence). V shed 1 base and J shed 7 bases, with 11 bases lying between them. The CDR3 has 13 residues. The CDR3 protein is CASSLSWRNEAFF. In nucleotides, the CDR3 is TGTGCCAGCAGCTTGAGTTGGCGGAATGAAGCTTTCTTT.

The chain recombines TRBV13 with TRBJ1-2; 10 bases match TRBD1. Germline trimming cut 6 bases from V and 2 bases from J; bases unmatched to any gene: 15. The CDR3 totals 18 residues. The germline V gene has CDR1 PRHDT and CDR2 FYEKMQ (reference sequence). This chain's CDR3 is CASSSAETGGFINYGYTF. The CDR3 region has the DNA TGTGCCAGCAGTTCAGCCGAGACAGGGGGCTTCATCAACTATGGCTACACCTTC.

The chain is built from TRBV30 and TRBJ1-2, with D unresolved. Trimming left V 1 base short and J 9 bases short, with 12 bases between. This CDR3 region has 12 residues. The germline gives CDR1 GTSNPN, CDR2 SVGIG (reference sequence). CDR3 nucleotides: TGTGCCTGGAGTGCGGGTATGGGGAGCTACACCTTC. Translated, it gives CAWSAGMGSYTF.

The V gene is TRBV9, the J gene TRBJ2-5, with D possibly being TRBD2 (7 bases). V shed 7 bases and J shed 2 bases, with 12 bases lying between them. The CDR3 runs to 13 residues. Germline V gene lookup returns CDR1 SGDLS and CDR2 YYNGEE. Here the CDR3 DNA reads TGTGCCAGCGGGGGGGGGCCGCAAGAGACCCAGTACTTC. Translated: CASGGGPQETQYF.

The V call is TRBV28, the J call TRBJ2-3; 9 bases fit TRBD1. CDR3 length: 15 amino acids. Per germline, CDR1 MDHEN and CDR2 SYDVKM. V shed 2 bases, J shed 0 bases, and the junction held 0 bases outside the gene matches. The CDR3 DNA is TGTGCCAGCAGTTTAGGGACAGGGAGCACAGATACGCAGTATTTT. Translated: CASSLGTGSTDTQYF. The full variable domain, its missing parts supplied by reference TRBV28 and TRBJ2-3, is DVKVTQSSRYLVKRTGEKVFLECVQDMDHENMFWYRQDPGLGLRLIYFSYDVKMKEKGDIPEGYSVSREKKERFSLILESASTNQTSMYLCASSLGTGSTDTQYFGPGTRLTVL.

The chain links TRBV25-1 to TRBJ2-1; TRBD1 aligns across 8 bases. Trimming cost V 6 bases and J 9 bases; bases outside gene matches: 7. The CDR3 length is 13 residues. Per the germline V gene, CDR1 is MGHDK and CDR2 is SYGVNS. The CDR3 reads CASSGQGVGEQFF. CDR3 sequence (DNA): TGTGCCAGCAGCGGACAGGGAGTCGGTGAGCAGTTCTTC.

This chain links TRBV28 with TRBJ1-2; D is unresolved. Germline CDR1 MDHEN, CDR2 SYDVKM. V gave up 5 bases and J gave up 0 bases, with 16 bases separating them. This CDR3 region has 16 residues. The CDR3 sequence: CASSPGPITANYGYTF. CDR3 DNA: TGTGCCAGCAGTCCCGGTCCCATAACAGCTAACTATGGCTACACCTTC.

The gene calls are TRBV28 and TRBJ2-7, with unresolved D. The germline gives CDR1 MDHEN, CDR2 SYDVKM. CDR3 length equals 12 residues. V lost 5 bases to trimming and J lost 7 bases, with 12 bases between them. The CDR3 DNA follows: TGTGCCAGCAGTCCAAGTATCCGGGAGCAGTACTTC. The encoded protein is CASSPSIREQYF.

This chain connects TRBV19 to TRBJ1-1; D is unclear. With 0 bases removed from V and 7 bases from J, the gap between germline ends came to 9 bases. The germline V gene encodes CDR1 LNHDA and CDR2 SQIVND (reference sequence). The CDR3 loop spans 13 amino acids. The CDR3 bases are TGTGCCAGTAGTATAGAAATCCGGAGTGAAGCTTTCTTT. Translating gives CASSIEIRSEAFF.